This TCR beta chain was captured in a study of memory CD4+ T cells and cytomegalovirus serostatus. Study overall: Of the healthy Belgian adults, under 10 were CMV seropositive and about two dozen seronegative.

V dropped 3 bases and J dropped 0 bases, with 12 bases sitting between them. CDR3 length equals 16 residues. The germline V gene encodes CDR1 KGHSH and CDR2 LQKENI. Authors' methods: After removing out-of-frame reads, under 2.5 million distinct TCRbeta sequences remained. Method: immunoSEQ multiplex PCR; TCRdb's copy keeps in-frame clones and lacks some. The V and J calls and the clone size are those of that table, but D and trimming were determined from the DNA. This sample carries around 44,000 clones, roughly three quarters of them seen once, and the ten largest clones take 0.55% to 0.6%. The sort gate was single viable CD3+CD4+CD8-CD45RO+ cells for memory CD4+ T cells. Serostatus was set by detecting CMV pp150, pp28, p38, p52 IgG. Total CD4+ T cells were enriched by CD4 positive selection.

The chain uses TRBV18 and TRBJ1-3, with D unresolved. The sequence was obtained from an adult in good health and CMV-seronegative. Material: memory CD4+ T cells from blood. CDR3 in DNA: TGTGCCAGCTCACCCAGAGAAGTGATCTCTGGAAACACCATATATTTT. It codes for CASSPREVISGNTIYF.